A selection of T cell receptor beta chains follows, all from one sample in a study of CD8 T cells in ankylosing spondylitis. From the 5' RACE reads, TCRdb called clonotypes with MiXCR, one entry per CDR3 protein. The sample holds about 700,000 distinct CDR3 sequences, 15% to 20% seen once. The sequenced sample was blood, either unsorted or a sorted T cell fraction (not recorded which). Receptors were obtained from a male donor with ankylosing spondylitis. The CDR3 runs from the conserved cysteine through the conserved F or W. Each record gives: clone size, D gene, J gene, V gene, CDR3 DNA, CDR3 protein. The D gene is left open where the match is weak. Not every row has a clone size; where given, it reads once, few, many or a size class.

>-|-|TRBJ2-2|TRBV7-9
TGTGCCAGCAGCTTATCGGGGGCGCAGACCGGGGAGCTGTTTTTT
CASSLSGAQTGELFF
>few|-|TRBJ2-5|TRBV5-6
TGTGCCAGCAGCTTGGCCTCGGGGTGGGAAGGGGAGACCCAGTACTTC
CASSLASGWEGETQYF
>few|TRBD1|TRBJ2-7|TRBV4-1
TGCGCCAGCAGCCAAGGACAGGGACACGTCGAGCAGTACTTC
CASSQGQGHVEQYF
>-|-|TRBJ1-1|TRBV7-9
TGTGCCAGCAGCTTAGGGGGTTCAGGGAGAGGGAACACTGAAGCTTTCTTT
CASSLGGSGRGNTEAFF
>few|TRBD1|TRBJ2-7|TRBV6-1
TGTGCCAGCAGTGAACCGGGACAGGGAACCTACGAGCAGTACTTC
CASSEPGQGTYEQYF
>few|-|TRBJ1-2|TRBV7-9
TGTGCCAGCAGCTTACATAACTATGGCTACACCTTC
CASSLHNYGYTF
>few|TRBD2|TRBJ2-1|TRBV15
TGTGCCACCAGCAGAGGGACCATCGCGGGAGGCAATGAGCAGTTCTTC
CATSRGTIAGGNEQFF
>few|TRBD1|TRBJ2-7|TRBV10-2
TGCGCCAGCAGGCCGACAGGGGCAAGCTCCTACGAGCAGTACTTC
CASRPTGASSYEQYF
>-|TRBD2|TRBJ2-2|TRBV5-1
TGCGCCAGCAGCTTCACTACTAGCGGGAGGACCGGGGAGCTGTTTTTT
CASSFTTSGRTGELFF
>-|-|TRBJ2-5|TRBV7-2
TGTGCCAGCAGCTTACTCGGGGAGGGGGGAGGAGAGACCCAGTACTTC
CASSLLGEGGGETQYF
>-|-|TRBJ2-7|TRBV5-1
-
CASSLGYISVGFDEQYF
>few|-|TRBJ1-5|TRBV6-6
TGTGCCAGCCGGGTAGATCAGCCCCAGCATTTT
CASRVDQPQHF
>-|-|TRBJ2-5|TRBV11-3
TGTGCCAGCAGTCAGATCTCACTGGGGACCCAGTACTTC
CASSQISLGTQYF
>-|-|TRBJ1-1|TRBV27
TGTGCCAGCAGTTTAAACCGGGGAGGGACTGAAGCTTTCTTT
CASSLNRGGTEAFF
>-|-|TRBJ2-3|TRBV28
TGTGCCAGCAGTTTTCATCCTGCCTTGAACACAGATACGCAGTATTTT
CASSFHPALNTDTQYF
>few|TRBD2|TRBJ2-1|TRBV4-1
TGCGCCAGCAGCCCCTTAAGCGGGGGGGCCGACAATGAGCAGTTCTTC
CASSPLSGGADNEQFF
>-|-|TRBJ2-1|TRBV30
TGTGCCTGGAGTGCTAGCTTGGGTGAGCAGTTCTTC
CAWSASLGEQFF
>-|-|TRBJ1-1|TRBV29-1
TGCAGCGTTGCGGGTGGAGTGGGTAACACTGAAGCTTTCTTT
CSVAGGVGNTEAFF
>few|-|TRBJ1-1|TRBV5-1
TGCGCCAGCAGCTTGGATGGGGGAATCGGCACTGAAGCTTTCTTT
CASSLDGGIGTEAFF
>few|-|TRBJ1-3|TRBV2
TGTGCCAAAAGCCGGGCGGAAACTCGGGGAAACACCATATATTTT
CAKSRAETRGNTIYF
>few|-|TRBJ1-5|TRBV2
TGTGCCAGCAGTGAAGGATCGCCCCAGCCCCAGCATTTT
CASSEGSPQPQHF
>many|TRBD2|TRBJ2-4|TRBV12-3/TRBV12-4
TGTGCCAGCAGTTTGAGGGAGGGCGAGCGAAACATTCAGTACTTC
CASSLREGERNIQYF
>few|-|TRBJ2-3|TRBV9
TGTGCCAGCAGCGTAGAAAGGGGAACAGATACGCAGTATTTT
CASSVERGTDTQYF
>-|-|TRBJ2-1|TRBV20-1
TGCAGTGCTAGAGAGAAGGGGCGGGGACCCTACAATGAGCAGTTCTTC
CSAREKGRGPYNEQFF
>-|-|TRBJ2-3|TRBV2
TGTGCCAGCACCAGACGGGCAGATACGCAGTATTTT
CASTRRADTQYF
>-|-|TRBJ2-5|TRBV20-1
TGCAGTGCTAGACGCGGGGGCCGCCAAGAGACCCAGTACTTC
CSARRGGRQETQYF
>-|-|TRBJ2-1|TRBV29-1
TGCAGCGTGCCTGGACAGTTGGCCCACTACAATGAGCAGTTCTTC
CSVPGQLAHYNEQFF
>-|TRBD1|TRBJ1-2|TRBV9
TGTGCCAGCAGCGTAACAGACAGGGACGACTATGGCTACACCTTC
CASSVTDRDDYGYTF
>few|-|TRBJ2-1|TRBV5-1
TGCGCCAGCAGTTTGGAAAGTCACAATGAGCAGTTCTTC
CASSLESHNEQFF
>many|-|TRBJ1-1|TRBV7-3
TGTGCCAGCTCACCCGTGGGCGGGAACACTGAAGCTTTCTTT
CASSPVGGNTEAFF
>few|-|TRBJ2-3|TRBV29-1
TGCAGCGTTAAGATGGGGAGTGGGACAGATACGCAGTATTTT
CSVKMGSGTDTQYF
>-|-|TRBJ2-1|TRBV2
TGTGCCAGCAGTGAATTCCTCCTAGACCTCAATGAGCAGTTCTTC
CASSEFLLDLNEQFF
>many|-|TRBJ2-7|TRBV27
TGTGCCAGCAGTTCCCGGACAGCTTTCTACGAGCAGTACTTC
CASSSRTAFYEQYF
>-|-|TRBJ2-3|TRBV20-1
TGCAGTGCTCCCGACCCGAATACGCAGTATTTT
CSAPDPNTQYF
>few|TRBD2|TRBJ2-1|TRBV4-1
TGCGCCAGCAGCCAAGATAGAAGCGGGGGATACAATGAGCAGTTCTTC
CASSQDRSGGYNEQFF
>few|TRBD1|TRBJ1-3|TRBV6-1
TGTGCCAGCAGTCAGGGGGCTGGAAACACCATATATTTT
CASSQGAGNTIYF
>-|TRBD2|TRBJ2-2|TRBV24-1
TGTGCCACCAGTGACCGACTAGCGGGATCGAACACCGGGGAGCTGTTTTTT
CATSDRLAGSNTGELFF
>-|TRBD2|TRBJ2-7|TRBV6-1
TGTGCCAGCAGACGACCGGGACTAGGGACCGAGCAGTACTTC
CASRRPGLGTEQYF
>once|TRBD1|TRBJ2-5|TRBV20-1
TGCAGTGCTAGATCCAGGGGGCGTGGTGAGACCCAGTACTTC
CSARSRGRGETQYF
>-|-|TRBJ1-5|TRBV11-2
TGTGCCAGCAGCTTAGGATTAGGAGGGATCGGCAATCAGCCCCAGCATTTT
CASSLGLGGIGNQPQHF
>-|TRBD2|TRBJ2-7|TRBV20-1
TGCAGTGCCCCTGGGGGAGGACTAGCAACCGAGCAGTACTTC
CSAPGGGLATEQYF
>-|TRBD2|TRBJ2-3|TRBV4-2
TGTGCCAGCAGCCAAGAGTTGCTAGCGGCCGATACGCAGTATTTT
CASSQELLAADTQYF
>-|-|TRBJ2-1|TRBV7-9
TGTGCCAGCAGCTTATTTCAGGGTGGCTACAATGAGCAGTTCTTC
CASSLFQGGYNEQFF
>once|TRBD2|TRBJ2-7|TRBV19
TGTGCCAGTAGTATTGCAGCGGGGCCAGCCTACGAGCAGTACTTC
CASSIAAGPAYEQYF
>-|-|TRBJ2-3|TRBV12-3/TRBV12-4
TGTGCCAGCAGCGCTATACCGCCCCTGGGAAGGGATACGCAGTATTTT
CASSAIPPLGRDTQYF
>few|-|TRBJ2-3|TRBV20-1
TGCAGTGCTCCCCACGGTAACACAGATACGCAGTATTTT
CSAPHGNTDTQYF
>few|TRBD2|TRBJ2-3|TRBV7-6
TGTGCCAGCAGCTTAAAGACTAGCGGGAGCACAGATACGCAGTATTTT
CASSLKTSGSTDTQYF
>few|TRBD2|TRBJ2-7|TRBV5-1
TGCGCCAGCAGACTAGCGGCCTCCTACGAGCAGTACTTC
CASRLAASYEQYF
>many|-|TRBJ2-7|TRBV10-3
TGTGCCATCAGTGAGTTTGACACTTCGAACGAGCAGTACTTC
CAISEFDTSNEQYF
>few|TRBD2|TRBJ2-7|TRBV20-1
TGCAGTGCCTTATCCCGGGAAGCGGGAGGTGATGAGCAGTACTTC
CSALSREAGGDEQYF
>many|TRBD1|TRBJ2-7|TRBV4-2
TGTGCCAGCAACCCCTCCACGGGGACAGGGTCCTACGAGCAGTACTTC
CASNPSTGTGSYEQYF
>many|-|TRBJ2-3|TRBV4-1
TGCGCCAGCAGCCAACAATCGGGGCCAGATACGCAGTATTTT
CASSQQSGPDTQYF
>few|-|TRBJ2-7|TRBV5-1
TGCGCCAGCAGCTTGGATCCCCACGAGCAGTACTTC
CASSLDPHEQYF
>-|-|TRBJ1-1|TRBV6-1
TGTGCCAGCAGTGAAGGGTTAGTCACTGAAGCTTTCTTT
CASSEGLVTEAFF
>once|-|TRBJ1-2|TRBV6-1
TGTGCCAGCAGACAGGATACATGGGACACAGACTATGGCTACACCTTC
CASRQDTWDTDYGYTF
>many|-|TRBJ2-1|TRBV5-1
TGCGCCAGCAGCTACGAGCCGACACCAAACAATGAGCAGTTCTTC
CASSYEPTPNNEQFF
>-|TRBD1|TRBJ1-1|TRBV29-1
TGCAGCGTTGAAGGGCAGGGGGCAGTTGGAGCTTTCTTT
CSVEGQGAVGAFF
>-|TRBD2|TRBJ2-3|TRBV7-3
TGTGCCAGCAGCCCGCGGACTAGCGGGGGGCTAAATACGCAGTATTTT
CASSPRTSGGLNTQYF
>-|-|TRBJ2-2|TRBV12-3/TRBV12-4
TGTGCCAGCAGCCCCTGGGCTAGCAGGAACACCGGGGAGCTGTTTTTT
CASSPWASRNTGELFF